The 24 T cell receptor beta chains presented below share a single source sample, sequenced in a study of cytomegalovirus exposure and HLA in healthy donors listed by TCRdb under 2017. Receptor amplification or capture employed the immunoSEQ multiplex PCR assay. For the multiplex PCR, a mixture combining 60 forward primers for TCR Vbeta segments and 13 reverse primers for TCR Jbeta segments was used. In TCRdb, the immuneACCESS table is reduced to in-frame sequences with V and J assigned. These tables do not hold every clone; where another copy was compared, an unresolved V gene accounts for under half, and the others remain unexplained. The sample includes 150,000 to 200,000 clones, with roughly 80% observed a single time. About 1.7% of the sample rests with the top ten. Sequences were obtained from PBMCs. The receptor source for this set is a woman younger than 30 in good health and CMV-seronegative.

V gene TRBV28 combines with J gene TRBJ2-7, with a weak D call TRBD2 (6 bases). The CDR3 has 14 residues. CDR1 is MDHEN and CDR2 is SYDVKM in the germline V gene. Trimming removed 2 bases at V and 4 bases at J, with 12 bases between. The CDR3: CASSLAAGGYEQYF. The CDR3 DNA follows: TGTGCCAGCAGTTTAGCAGCGGGCGGATACGAGCAGTACTTC.

In its sample, this clone was seen a few times. The chain employs TRBV4-3 and TRBJ1-2; 9 bases map to TRBD1. V lost 5 bases, J lost 2 bases, and 12 bases stayed unmatched. The CDR3 extends over 17 amino acids. Looked up from germline, CDR1 is LGHNA and CDR2 is YSLEER. CDR3 sequence: CASSYRSRDRENYGYTF. Here the CDR3 DNA reads TGCGCCAGCAGCTACAGATCCCGGGACAGGGAGAACTATGGCTACACCTTC.

The rearrangement joins TRBV6-5 to TRBJ1-1, with a possible D match to TRBD1 (5 bases). The CDR3 covers 15 residues. Germline CDR1 and CDR2: MNHEY and SVGAGI. The V end lost 8 bases, the J end lost 0 bases, and 16 bases lay between the germline ends. The DNA of the CDR3 is TGTGCCAGCTTCGGACGGGGGAAGGTGAACACTGAAGCTTTCTTT. As protein: CASFGRGKVNTEAFF.

The chain joins TRBV27 to TRBJ2-1, with D perhaps matching TRBD2 (5 bases). V lost 3 bases to trimming and J lost 7 bases, with 19 bases between them. The CDR3 has 16 amino acids. Germline CDR1 reads MNHEY; CDR2 reads SMNVEV (reference sequence). The CDR3 bases are TGTGCCAGCAGTTTCTTCACTAGTCGTCCTGGGAATGAGCAGTTCTTC. Residues: CASSFFTSRPGNEQFF.

The J gene is TRBJ2-1, the V gene TRBV25-1, with 11 bases fitting TRBD2. Germline V lookup: CDR1 MGHDK, CDR2 SYGVNS. The V gene end was trimmed by 6 bases and the J gene end by 4 bases; junction bases not matched to a gene: 5. The CDR3 runs to 15 residues. The CDR3 sequence: CASRSGLAGYNEQFF. The CDR3 DNA sequence: TGTGCCAGCAGAAGCGGACTAGCGGGTTACAATGAGCAGTTCTTC.

V usage is TRBV19 and J usage is TRBJ2-3; 10 bases match TRBD2. The V gene's germline CDR1 is LNHDA and CDR2 SQIVND (reference sequence). The CDR3 totals 14 residues. V lost 8 bases, J lost 4 bases, and 6 bases stayed unmatched. This chain's CDR3 is CASSLAGVSDTQYF. The CDR3 coding sequence is TGTGCCAGTTCCCTAGCGGGAGTGTCAGATACGCAGTATTTT.

This chain joins TRBV7-2 and TRBJ2-1; D not certain. CDR3 length: 15 amino acids. Trimming took off 0 bases at V and 8 bases at J, with 14 bases between the two ends. Germline assignment: CDR1 SGHTA and CDR2 FQGNSA. CDR3 sequence (DNA): TGTGCCAGCAGCTTAGCTGCTAGTCTCTTTTATGAGCAGTTCTTC. Translation gives CASSLAASLFYEQFF. The full variable domain, with the rest looked up from reference TRBV7-2 and TRBJ2-1, is GAGVSQSPSNKVTEKGKDVELRCDPISGHTALYWYRQSLGQGLEFLIYFQGNSAPDKSGLPSDRFSAERTGGSVSTLTIQRTQQEDSAVYLCASSLAASLFYEQFFGPGTRLTVL.

The chain is built from TRBV11-3 and TRBJ2-1; D gene unclear. CDR3 length: 13 residues. Germline lookup yields CDR1 SGHNT and CDR2 YENEEA. The V and J ends lost 6 bases and 4 bases respectively, with 10 bases between them. CDR3 region: CASSRVEYNEQFF. The DNA of the CDR3 is TGTGCCAGCAGTCGGGTCGAATACAATGAGCAGTTCTTC.

This clone has only one observation. The chain carries TRBV4-3 and TRBJ2-3, with D possibly TRBD1 on 5 matching bases. This CDR3 is 17 amino acids long. The germline gives CDR1 LGHNA, CDR2 YSLEER. V gave up 0 bases and J gave up 0 bases, with 13 bases separating them. The CDR3 reads CASSQEVTVESTDTQYF. The CDR3 bases are TGCGCCAGCAGCCAAGAGGTGACAGTTGAGAGCACAGATACGCAGTATTTT.

This rearrangement joins TRBV6-5 to TRBJ2-1; 7 bases align to TRBD1. CDR3 length equals 15 residues. V lost 5 bases, J lost 0 bases, and 4 bases stayed unmatched. Germline V lookup: CDR1 MNHEY, CDR2 SVGAGI. The CDR3 DNA reads TGTGCCAGCAGTCGCTGGGACAGCTCCTACAATGAGCAGTTCTTC. Translation gives CASSRWDSSYNEQFF.

The chain couples TRBV28 to TRBJ1-4, with 9 bases matching TRBD1. V was pared by 6 bases and J by 7 bases, with 6 bases of the junction left unmatched. CDR3 length: 14 amino acids. CDR1 MDHEN and CDR2 SYDVKM come from the germline V gene. In DNA, the CDR3 is TGTGCCAGCAGCACCCGGGACAGGGCTGAAAAACTGTTTTTT. Its protein is CASSTRDRAEKLFF.

The rearrangement joins TRBV7-9 to TRBJ1-3; D perhaps matches TRBD1 (6 bases). This CDR3 is 16 amino acids long. Trimming stripped 5 bases from V and 4 bases from J, with 18 bases between. Germline V gene sequence: CDR1 SEHNR, CDR2 FQNEAQ (reference sequence). This chain's CDR3 is CASSRTGPPSGNTIYF. CDR3 in DNA: TGTGCCAGCAGCCGTACAGGGCCCCCCTCCGGAAACACCATATATTTT.

V and J are TRBV29-1 and TRBJ1-2; 8 bases agree with TRBD1. The ends lost 6 bases at V and 4 bases at J; junction bases unmatched: 7. The CDR3 runs to 13 residues. Per germline, CDR1 SQVTM and CDR2 ANQGSEA. This CDR3 reads CSVPDRGSYGYTF. The CDR3 DNA sequence: TGCAGCGTCCCAGACAGGGGATCCTATGGCTACACCTTC.

The V call is TRBV28, the J call TRBJ2-5, with D possibly being TRBD1 (6 bases). The length of the CDR3 is 15 residues. Deletions cut 7 bases from V and 0 bases from J, with 15 bases between. CDR1 MDHEN and CDR2 SYDVKM come from the germline V gene. In DNA form, the CDR3 reads TGTGCCAGCACCCCCGGGACAAAGTACCAAGAGACCCAGTACTTC. Translating it yields CASTPGTKYQETQYF.

The chain joins TRBV6-4 to TRBJ2-1; 8 positions match TRBD2. V shed 6 bases, J shed 6 bases, and the junction held 10 bases outside the gene matches. This CDR3 has 15 amino acids. In germline, CDR1 is MRHNA, CDR2 SNTAGT. Written as DNA, the CDR3 is TGTGCCAGCAGCGACGGGAGGGTGGGCTCCAATGAGCAGTTCTTC. It is translated as CASSDGRVGSNEQFF.

This chain connects TRBV15 to TRBJ2-1, with D maybe TRBD2 (5 bases). The CDR3 loop spans 14 amino acids. Per germline, CDR1 LNHNV and CDR2 YYDKDF (reference sequence). Trimming pared 8 bases from V and 7 bases from J, leaving 18 bases between. CDR3 sequence: CATSGVGIGNEQFF. CDR3 nucleotide sequence: TGTGCCACCTCCGGGGTAGGCATCGGAAATGAGCAGTTCTTC. Full variable domain (outside the CDR3, taken from reference TRBV15 and TRBJ2-1): DAMVIQNPRYQVTQFGKPVTLSCSQTLNHNVMYWYQQKSSQAPKLLFHYYDKDFNNEADTPDNFQSRRPNTSFCFLDIRSPGLGDTAMYLCATSGVGIGNEQFFGPGTRLTVL.

V and J are TRBV28 and TRBJ2-7, with TRBD1 matching over 7 bases. The germline V gene encodes CDR1 MDHEN and CDR2 SYDVKM. V trimming: 3 bases; J trimming: 2 bases; junction bases outside the gene matches: 7. CDR3 length: 15 amino acids. The CDR3 loop reads CASSFTGALTYEQYF. As DNA, the CDR3 is TGTGCCAGCAGTTTCACAGGGGCCCTTACCTACGAGCAGTACTTC.

The chain employs TRBV27 and TRBJ1-2; D is unresolved. Germline V lookup: CDR1 MNHEY, CDR2 SMNVEV (reference sequence). Trimming cost V 0 bases and J 1 base, with 6 bases left between them. The CDR3 is made up of 14 amino acids. The CDR3 reads CASSLSAGNYGYTF. For the CDR3, the DNA is TGTGCCAGCAGTTTATCCGCGGGTAACTATGGCTACACCTTC.

The CDR3 is CASSLGTGGEQYF. CDR3 nucleotide sequence: TGTGCCAGCAGCTTAGGGACAGGCGGAGAGCAGTACTTC. J is TRBJ2-7 and V is TRBV7-2; the match to TRBD1 covers 7 bases. The germline gives CDR1 SGHTA, CDR2 FQGNSA. Losses at the gene ends were 1 base for V and 7 bases for J; bases not matched to a gene: 4. The CDR3 totals 13 residues.

The J gene is TRBJ1-5, the V gene TRBV30; no reliable D call. The V and J ends lost 2 bases and 9 bases respectively, with 8 bases between them. The CDR3 runs 11 residues. CDR1 and CDR2 (germline): GTSNPN, SVGIG (reference sequence). This chain's CDR3 is CAWSYEGPQHF. CDR3 coding DNA: TGTGCCTGGAGTTACGAGGGGCCCCAGCATTTT.

The chain links TRBV27 to TRBJ2-6; 7 bases align to TRBD1. The CDR3 has 15 amino acids. Trimming cost V 4 bases and J 4 bases; bases outside gene matches: 4. Per germline, CDR1 MNHEY and CDR2 SMNVEV (reference sequence). In DNA form, the CDR3 reads TGTGCCAGCAGTTCGGACAGGACGGGGGCCAACGTCCTGACTTTC. It codes for CASSSDRTGANVLTF. The full variable domain, with the rest looked up from reference TRBV27 and TRBJ2-6, is EAQVTQNPRYLITVTGKKLTVTCSQNMNHEYMSWYRQDPGLGLRQIYYSMNVEVTDKGDVPEGYKVSRKEKRNFPLILESPSPNQTSLYFCASSSDRTGANVLTFGAGSRLTVL.

The chain recombines TRBV7-8 with TRBJ2-2; 12 positions agree with TRBD1. V lost 2 bases and J lost 4; bases outside the gene matches: 8. CDR3 length: 18 residues. Germline V gene data show CDR1 as SGHVS and CDR2 as FQNEAQ. CDR3 protein: CASSLRRDRGLSTGELFF. CDR3 DNA sequence: TGTGCCAGCAGCTTAAGGCGGGACAGGGGGCTGAGCACCGGGGAGCTGTTTTTT. Using reference TRBV7-8 and TRBJ2-2 for the parts outside the CDR3, the full variable domain is GAGVSQSPRYKVAKRGQDVALRCDPISGHVSLFWYQQALGQGPEFLTYFQNEAQLDKSGLPSDRFFAERPEGSVSTLKIQRTQQEDSAVYLCASSLRRDRGLSTGELFFGEGSRLTVL.

The V gene is TRBV5-6, the J gene TRBJ1-2; no definite D call. V was cut by 1 base and J by 0 bases, with 19 bases left in between. The CDR3 is made up of 18 amino acids. CDR1 and CDR2 from the germline V gene are SGHDT and YYEEEE. CDR3 sequence reads: CASSLPPGRRGANYGYTF. The CDR3, as DNA: TGTGCCAGCAGCTTGCCACCGGGCCGCCGGGGAGCTAACTATGGCTACACCTTC.

J is TRBJ2-1 and V is TRBV19, with no clear D. Trimming shortened V by 3 bases and J by 4 bases, and 7 bases separated the two germline ends. The germline V gene has CDR1 LNHDA and CDR2 SQIVND (reference sequence). The CDR3 has 13 residues. The CDR3 DNA is TGTGCCAGTAGTATTTCTACTTACAATGAGCAGTTCTTC. Encoded protein: CASSISTYNEQFF.